Listed below are T cell receptor beta chains from one sample, sequenced in a study of cytomegalovirus exposure and HLA in healthy donors. TCRdb's table, derived via immunoSEQ multiplex PCR, lists solely in-frame clones and lacks some. In the table there are 110,000 to 150,000 clones, 84% of which are singletons. The sequenced material came from PBMCs. The source is a boy between 2 and 10 years old in good health and CMV-seronegative. Each CDR3 is given with its conserved first and last residue. D genes are given only for firm matches. Clone size is stated in some rows and not others, as once, few, many or a class when expanded.

J gene,D gene,V gene,clone size,CDR3 length,CDR3 protein,CDR3 DNA
TRBJ1-2,TRBD1,TRBV10-3,once,17,CAITYLRDRNNFYGYTF,TGTGCCATCACCTATCTCCGGGACAGAAACAATTTCTATGGCTACACCTTC
TRBJ2-1,TRBD2,TRBV29-1,NA,14,CSVRTSGPTNEQFF,TGCAGCGTGAGGACTAGCGGGCCTACCAATGAGCAGTTCTTC
TRBJ1-5,TRBD1,TRBV5-7,NA,17,CASSLGGGQAKLQPQHF,TGTGCCAGCAGCCTTGGGGGAGGACAGGCAAAATTGCAGCCCCAGCATTTT
TRBJ1-4,TRBD1,TRBV6-5,NA,14,CASSSETGPEKLFF,TGTGCCAGCAGTTCTGAGACAGGGCCTGAAAAACTGTTTTTT
TRBJ2-6,TRBD1,TRBV7-7,NA,17,CASSPQGVHSGANVLTF,TGTGCCAGCAGCCCGCAGGGGGTACACTCTGGGGCCAACGTCCTGACTTTC
TRBJ2-7,NA,TRBV19,NA,14,CASSGAGGQHEQYF,TGTGCCAGTAGCGGCGCCGGGGGGCAACACGAGCAGTACTTC
TRBJ1-1,TRBD1,TRBV10-1,NA,14,CASSGYRGQVEAFF,TGCGCCAGCAGTGGATACAGGGGGCAGGTTGAAGCTTTCTTT
TRBJ2-5,TRBD2,TRBV9,NA,15,CASSDLRGGQETQYF,TGTGCCAGCAGCGACCTGCGGGGGGGCCAAGAGACCCAGTACTTC
TRBJ2-5,NA,TRBV6-5,NA,15,CASTPAGAHQETQYF,TGTGCCAGCACCCCCGCGGGGGCCCACCAAGAGACCCAGTACTTC
TRBJ2-4,NA,TRBV19,few,15,CASSIFLAYENIQYF,TGTGCCAGTAGTATCTTCCTAGCGTACGAAAACATTCAGTACTTC
TRBJ1-5,NA,TRBV5-1,NA,13,CASRGAGDQPQHF,TGCGCCAGCAGGGGGGCCGGTGATCAGCCCCAGCATTTT
TRBJ2-7,TRBD2,TRBV5-1,once,21,CASSLSPYPSRTPPTSSEQYF,TGCGCCAGCAGCTTGTCCCCTTACCCAAGCCGTACACCCCCGACTAGCTCCGAGCAGTACTTC
TRBJ2-3,NA,TRBV13,NA,14,CASSLGRFADTQYF,TGTGCCAGCAGCTTAGGTCGGTTTGCAGATACGCAGTATTTT
TRBJ2-1,TRBD1,TRBV18,NA,14,CASSLGQTHNEQFF,TGTGCCAGCTCACTGGGACAGACCCACAATGAGCAGTTCTTC
TRBJ1-3,TRBD1,TRBV5-3,NA,18,CARSLTSVRGLSGNTIYF,TGTGCCAGAAGCTTAACCTCAGTCAGGGGGCTATCTGGAAACACCATATATTTT
TRBJ2-3,TRBD2,TRBV9,NA,15,CASSRSGGKTDTQYF,TGTGCCAGCAGTCGTAGCGGGGGGAAAACAGATACGCAGTATTTT
TRBJ2-2,NA,TRBV10-3,few,14,CAISESQDTGELFF,TGTGCCATCAGTGAGTCACAGGACACCGGGGAGCTGTTTTTT
TRBJ2-5,NA,TRBV11-2,NA,13,CASSSRPGETQYF,TGTGCCAGCAGCTCCCGCCCGGGGGAGACCCAGTACTTC
TRBJ1-1,TRBD1,TRBV10-2,NA,15,CASAPRTGENTEAFF,TGCGCCAGCGCGCCTCGGACAGGGGAGAACACTGAAGCTTTCTTT
TRBJ1-2,TRBD1,TRBV5-4,NA,14,CASSSWTGDYGYTF,TGTGCCAGCAGCTCCTGGACAGGGGACTATGGCTACACCTTC
TRBJ1-1,TRBD1,TRBV27,NA,18,CASSLLRGVAGQGTEAFF,TGTGCCAGCAGTTTATTACGCGGGGTGGCGGGACAGGGCACTGAAGCTTTCTTT
TRBJ2-3,TRBD1,TRBV2,NA,15,CASRHSTGGTDTQYF,TGTGCCAGCCGACACTCGACAGGGGGCACAGATACGCAGTATTTT
TRBJ1-4,NA,TRBV4-2,NA,18,CASSQEFLSRGVAEKLFF,TGTGCCAGCAGCCAAGAGTTTTTGAGTCGGGGGGTTGCGGAAAAACTGTTTTTT
TRBJ2-1,NA,TRBV27,NA,16,CASSSPENTPRNEQFF,TGTGCCAGCAGTTCCCCGGAGAATACACCTCGAAATGAGCAGTTCTTC
TRBJ1-2,TRBD1,TRBV5-1,NA,14,CASSWGTGGWGYTF,TGCGCCAGCAGCTGGGGGACAGGGGGCTGGGGCTACACCTTC
TRBJ2-2,NA,TRBV2,NA,14,CASSEAEITGELFF,TGTGCCAGCAGTGAAGCGGAGATCACCGGGGAGCTGTTTTTT
TRBJ2-7,NA,TRBV7-3,NA,13,CASSERGRGEQYF,TGTGCCAGCAGCGAAAGGGGGAGAGGCGAGCAGTACTTC
TRBJ2-3,TRBD2,TRBV7-6,NA,16,CASSQNPLAGPDTQYF,TGTGCCAGCAGCCAAAACCCACTAGCGGGACCTGATACGCAGTATTTT
TRBJ2-5,NA,TRBV19,NA,13,CASSQVTQETQYF,TGTGCCAGTAGTCAGGTTACCCAAGAGACCCAGTACTTC
TRBJ1-4,NA,TRBV6-1,NA,13,CASSREGGEKLFF,TGTGCCAGCAGTCGCGAGGGAGGGGAAAAACTGTTTTTT
TRBJ2-4,NA,TRBV2,NA,14,CASKGQLAKNIQYF,TGTGCCAGCAAAGGACAGCTAGCCAAAAACATTCAGTACTTC
TRBJ2-7,NA,TRBV11-2,NA,14,CASSLGRGGREQYF,TGTGCCAGCAGCTTAGGCAGGGGAGGGCGGGAGCAGTACTTC
TRBJ2-7,NA,TRBV2,once,13,CASSGTASYEQYF,TGTGCCAGCAGCGGGACTGCTTCCTACGAGCAGTACTTC
TRBJ1-3,NA,TRBV7-2,NA,18,CASSLSFNAASSGNTIYF,TGTGCCAGCAGCTTAAGTTTCAACGCCGCTAGCTCTGGAAACACCATATATTTT
TRBJ2-3,TRBD2,TRBV30,once,14,CASSSGGQSDTQYF,TGTGCCTCCTCTAGCGGGGGGCAGTCAGATACGCAGTATTTT
TRBJ1-1,TRBD1,TRBV5-4,once,18,CASSLKTGPLLMNTEAFF,TGTGCCAGCAGCTTGAAGACAGGGCCCCTTCTCATGAACACTGAAGCTTTCTTT
TRBJ1-1,NA,TRBV7-9,NA,16,CASSFGGQRLDPEAFF,TGTGCCAGCAGCTTTGGTGGACAGCGCCTTGACCCTGAAGCTTTCTTT
TRBJ1-2,NA,TRBV2,NA,11,CASNSNYGYTF,TGTGCCAGCAACTCTAACTATGGCTACACCTTC
TRBJ2-3,TRBD1,TRBV2,NA,14,CASAADRGTDTQYF,TGTGCCAGCGCAGCGGACAGGGGGACAGATACGCAGTATTTT
TRBJ2-3,NA,TRBV19,NA,14,CASTGGALTDTQYF,TGTGCCAGTACCGGAGGGGCCCTCACAGATACGCAGTATTTT
TRBJ1-5,TRBD1,TRBV7-8,NA,15,CASSLEGQGREPQHF,TGTGCCAGCAGCTTAGAGGGACAGGGCAGGGAGCCCCAGCATTTT
TRBJ1-1,NA,TRBV5-1,NA,12,CASHSNSLEAFF,TGCGCCAGCCACTCCAACAGCCTTGAAGCTTTCTTT
TRBJ1-2,NA,TRBV7-8,NA,12,CASSLKRDGYTF,TGTGCCAGCAGCTTAAAGAGGGATGGCTACACCTTC
TRBJ2-7,NA,TRBV28,NA,11,CAVYGQREQYF,TGTGCCGTCTACGGTCAGCGGGAGCAGTACTTC
TRBJ1-1,TRBD1,TRBV6-1,once,14,CASSSGQGNTEAFF,TGTGCCAGCAGTTCGGGACAGGGAAACACTGAAGCTTTCTTT
TRBJ2-1,TRBD1,TRBV28,NA,15,CASTLETGEYNEQFF,TGTGCCAGCACTCTTGAGACAGGGGAGTACAATGAGCAGTTCTTC
TRBJ2-2,TRBD2,TRBV5-1,NA,18,CASSLSVSSGGATGELFF,TGCGCCAGCAGCTTAAGCGTGTCGAGCGGGGGGGCAACCGGGGAGCTGTTTTTT
TRBJ2-2,NA,TRBV7-9,NA,14,CSSSFSGDTGELFF,TGTTCCAGCAGCTTTTCGGGGGACACCGGGGAGCTGTTTTTT
TRBJ2-2,TRBD2,TRBV7-8,NA,20,CASSLVFSSGGQVGSGELFF,TGTGCCAGCAGCTTAGTCTTCAGTAGCGGGGGCCAAGTCGGGTCCGGGGAGCTGTTTTTT
TRBJ1-5,TRBD1,TRBV4-3,NA,18,CASSQGVTGGLGNQPQHF,TGCGCCAGCAGCCAAGGGGTGACAGGGGGCCTGGGCAATCAGCCCCAGCATTTT
TRBJ2-1,NA,TRBV7-9,NA,13,CASSLAYYNEQFF,TGTGCCAGCAGCTTAGCGTACTACAATGAGCAGTTCTTC
TRBJ2-7,TRBD2,TRBV9,NA,14,CASSVGAGVYEQYF,TGTGCCAGCAGCGTAGGGGCGGGGGTCTACGAGCAGTACTTC
TRBJ2-2,TRBD2,TRBV9,NA,14,CASSVVGGAGELFF,TGTGCCAGCAGCGTAGTGGGAGGGGCCGGGGAGCTGTTTTTT
TRBJ2-7,TRBD1,TRBV18,NA,14,CASSLRTGSYEQYF,TGTGCCAGCTCACTCAGGACAGGGTCCTACGAGCAGTACTTC
TRBJ1-3,NA,TRBV7-9,NA,15,CASSFSVLSGNTIYF,TGTGCCAGCAGCTTTTCAGTCTTATCTGGAAACACCATATATTTT